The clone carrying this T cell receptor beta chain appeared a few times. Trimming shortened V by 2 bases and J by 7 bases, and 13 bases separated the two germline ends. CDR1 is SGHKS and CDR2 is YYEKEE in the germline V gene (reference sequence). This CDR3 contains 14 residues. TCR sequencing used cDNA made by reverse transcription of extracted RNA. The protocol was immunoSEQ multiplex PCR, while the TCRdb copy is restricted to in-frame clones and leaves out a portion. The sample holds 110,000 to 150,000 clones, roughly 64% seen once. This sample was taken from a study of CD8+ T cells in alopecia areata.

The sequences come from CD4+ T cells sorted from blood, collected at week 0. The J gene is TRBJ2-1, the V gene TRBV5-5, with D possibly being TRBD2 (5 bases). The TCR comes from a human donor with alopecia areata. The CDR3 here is CASSFRSSGNEQFF. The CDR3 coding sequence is TGTGCCAGCAGCTTCCGCTCCAGCGGTAATGAGCAGTTCTTC.